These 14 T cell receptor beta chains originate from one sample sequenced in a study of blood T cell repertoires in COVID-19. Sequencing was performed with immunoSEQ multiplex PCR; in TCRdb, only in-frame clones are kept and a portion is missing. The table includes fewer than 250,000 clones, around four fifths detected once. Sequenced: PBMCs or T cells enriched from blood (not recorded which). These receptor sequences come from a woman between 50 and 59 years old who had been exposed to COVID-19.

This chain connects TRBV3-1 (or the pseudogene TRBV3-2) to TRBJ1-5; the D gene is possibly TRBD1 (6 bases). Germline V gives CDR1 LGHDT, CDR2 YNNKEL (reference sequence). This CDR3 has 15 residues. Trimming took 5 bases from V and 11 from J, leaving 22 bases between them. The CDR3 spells CASSLGRGVLGAQHF. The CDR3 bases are TGTGCCAGCAGCTTGGGCAGGGGCGTTTTAGGAGCCCAGCATTTT.

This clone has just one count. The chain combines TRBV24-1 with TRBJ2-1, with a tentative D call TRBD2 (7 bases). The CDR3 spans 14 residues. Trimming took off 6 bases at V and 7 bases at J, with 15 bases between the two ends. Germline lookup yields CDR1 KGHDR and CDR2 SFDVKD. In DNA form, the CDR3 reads TGTGCCACCAGTACCGGGGGGCCCCTTAATGAGCAGTTCTTC. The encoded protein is CATSTGGPLNEQFF.

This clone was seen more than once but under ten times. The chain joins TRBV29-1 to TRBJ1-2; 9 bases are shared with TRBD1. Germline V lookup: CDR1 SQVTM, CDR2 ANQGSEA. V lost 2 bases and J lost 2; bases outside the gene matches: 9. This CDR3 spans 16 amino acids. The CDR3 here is CSVEPLQGAKNYGYTF. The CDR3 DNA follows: TGCAGCGTTGAACCGTTACAGGGGGCAAAGAACTATGGCTACACCTTC.

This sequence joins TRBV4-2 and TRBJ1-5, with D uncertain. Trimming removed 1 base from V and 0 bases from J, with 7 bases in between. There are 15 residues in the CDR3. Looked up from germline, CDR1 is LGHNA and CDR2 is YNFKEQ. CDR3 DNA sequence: TGTGCCAGCAGCCAAGGGAGGAATAGCAATCAGCCCCAGCATTTT. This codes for CASSQGRNSNQPQHF.

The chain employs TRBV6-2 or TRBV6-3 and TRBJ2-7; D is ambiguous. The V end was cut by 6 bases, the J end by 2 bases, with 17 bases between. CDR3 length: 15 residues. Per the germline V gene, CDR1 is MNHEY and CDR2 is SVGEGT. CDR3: CASSPQASNTYEQYF. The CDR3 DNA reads TGTGCCAGCAGCCCCCAGGCTTCTAACACCTACGAGCAGTACTTC.

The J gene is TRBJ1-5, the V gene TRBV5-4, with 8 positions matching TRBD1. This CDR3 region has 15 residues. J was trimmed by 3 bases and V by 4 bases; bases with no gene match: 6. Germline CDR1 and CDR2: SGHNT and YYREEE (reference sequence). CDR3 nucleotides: TGTGCCAGCAGCGCGGGGACAGGAGCCAATCAGCCCCAGCATTTT. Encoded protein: CASSAGTGANQPQHF. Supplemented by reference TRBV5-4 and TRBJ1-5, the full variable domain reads ETGVTQSPTHLIKTRGQQVTLRCSSQSGHNTVSWYQQALGQGPQFIFQYYREEENGRGNFPPRFSGLQFPNYSSELNVNALELDDSALYLCASSAGTGANQPQHFGDGTRLSIL.

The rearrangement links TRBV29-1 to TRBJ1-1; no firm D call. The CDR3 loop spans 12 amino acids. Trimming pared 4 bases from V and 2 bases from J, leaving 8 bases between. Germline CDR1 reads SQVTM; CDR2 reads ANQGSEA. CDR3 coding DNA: TGCAGCGTTGCCCCGGTCAACACTGAAGCTTTCTTT. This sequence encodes CSVAPVNTEAFF.

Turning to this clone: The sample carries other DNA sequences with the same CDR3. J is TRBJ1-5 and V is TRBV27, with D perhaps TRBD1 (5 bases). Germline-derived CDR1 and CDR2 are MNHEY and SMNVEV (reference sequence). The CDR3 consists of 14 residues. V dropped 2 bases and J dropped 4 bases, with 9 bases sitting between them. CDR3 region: CASSLRGFNQPQHF. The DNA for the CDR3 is TGTGCCAGCAGTTTAAGGGGTTTTAATCAGCCCCAGCATTTT.

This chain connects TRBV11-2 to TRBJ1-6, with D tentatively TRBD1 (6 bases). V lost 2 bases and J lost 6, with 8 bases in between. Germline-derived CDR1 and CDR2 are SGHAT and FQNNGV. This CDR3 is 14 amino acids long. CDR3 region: CASSLFRGNSPLHF. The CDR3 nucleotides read TGTGCCAGCAGCTTATTCAGGGGTAATTCACCCCTCCACTTT.

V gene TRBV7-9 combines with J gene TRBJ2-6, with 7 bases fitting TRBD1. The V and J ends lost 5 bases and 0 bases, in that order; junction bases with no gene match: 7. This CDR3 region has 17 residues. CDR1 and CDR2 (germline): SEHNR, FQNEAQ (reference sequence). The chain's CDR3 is CASSLGQVISGANVLTF. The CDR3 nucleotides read TGTGCCAGCAGCCTCGGACAGGTTATCTCTGGGGCCAACGTCCTGACTTTC.

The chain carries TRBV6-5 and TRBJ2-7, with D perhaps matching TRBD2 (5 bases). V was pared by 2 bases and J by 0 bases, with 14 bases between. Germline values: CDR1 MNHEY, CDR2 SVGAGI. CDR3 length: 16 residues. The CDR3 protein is CASSYRRLGGSYEQYF. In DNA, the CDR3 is TGTGCCAGCAGTTACCGGAGGCTAGGAGGCTCCTACGAGCAGTACTTC.

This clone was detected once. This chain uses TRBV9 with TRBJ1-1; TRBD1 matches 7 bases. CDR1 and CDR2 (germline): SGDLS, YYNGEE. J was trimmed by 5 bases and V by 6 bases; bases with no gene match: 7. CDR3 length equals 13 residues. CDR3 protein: CASNRGGGTEAFF. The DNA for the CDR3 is TGTGCCAGCAATAGAGGGGGCGGGACTGAAGCTTTCTTT.

The CDR3 region has the DNA TGTGCCAGCAGGGCTCTACAGGGAGTGGAGCTGTTTTTT. Translating it yields CASRALQGVELFF. The chain joins TRBV2 to TRBJ2-2, with D maybe TRBD1 (6 bases). The CDR3 has 13 residues. Deletions cut 6 bases from V and 10 bases from J, with 15 bases between. Germline V gene lookup returns CDR1 SNHLY and CDR2 FYNNEI.

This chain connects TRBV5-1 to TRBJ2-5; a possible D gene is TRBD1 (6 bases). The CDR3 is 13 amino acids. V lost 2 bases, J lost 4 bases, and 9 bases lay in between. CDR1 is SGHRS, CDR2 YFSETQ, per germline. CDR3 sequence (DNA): TGCGCCAGCAGCTTTACAGGGATAGAGACCCAGTACTTC. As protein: CASSFTGIETQYF.